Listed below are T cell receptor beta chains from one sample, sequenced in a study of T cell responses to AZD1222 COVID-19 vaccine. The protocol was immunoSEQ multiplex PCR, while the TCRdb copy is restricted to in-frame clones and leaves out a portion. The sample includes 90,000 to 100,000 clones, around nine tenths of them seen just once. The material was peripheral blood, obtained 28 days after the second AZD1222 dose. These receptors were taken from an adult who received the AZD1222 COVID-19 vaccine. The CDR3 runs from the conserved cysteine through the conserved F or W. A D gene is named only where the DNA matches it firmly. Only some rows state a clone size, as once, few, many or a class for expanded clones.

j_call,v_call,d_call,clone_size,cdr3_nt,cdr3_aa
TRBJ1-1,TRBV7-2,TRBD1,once,TGTGCCAGCAGCTCTACCGGACAGGGTCCTATCGCTTTCTTT,CASSSTGQGPIAFF
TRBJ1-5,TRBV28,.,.,TGTGCCAGCAGTTTATTAACCGGAGCCTATAGCAATCAGCCCCAGCATTTT,CASSLLTGAYSNQPQHF
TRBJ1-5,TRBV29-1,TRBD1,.,TGCAGCGTGGTTGACAGGGGCGATCAGCCCCAGCATTTT,CSVVDRGDQPQHF
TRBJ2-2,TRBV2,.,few,TGTGCCAGCAGTGAAGGAAGACCCGGGACTCAACTGTCCGGGGAGCTGTTTTTT,CASSEGRPGTQLSGELFF
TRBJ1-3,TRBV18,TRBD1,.,TGTGCCAGCTCACCCGACAGGGCTGGAAACACCATATATTTT,CASSPDRAGNTIYF
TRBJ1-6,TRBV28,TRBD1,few,TGTGCCAGCAGGGGACAGGGTGATTCACCCCTCCACTTT,CASRGQGDSPLHF
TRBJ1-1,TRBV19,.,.,TGTGCCAGTAGTATAGATGGTGGGAACACTGAAGCTTTCTTT,CASSIDGGNTEAFF
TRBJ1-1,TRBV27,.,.,TGTGCCAGCAGTTTAAAGCGGAGCACTGAAGCTTTCTTT,CASSLKRSTEAFF
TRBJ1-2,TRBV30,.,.,TGTGCCTGGAGTCCCGGGGGACAATATGGCTACACCTTC,CAWSPGGQYGYTF
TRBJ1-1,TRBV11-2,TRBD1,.,TGTGCCAGCAGCTTAGGACGGGACAGGGGGAGCACTGAAGCTTTCTTT,CASSLGRDRGSTEAFF
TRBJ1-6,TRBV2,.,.,TGTGCCAGCACCCTCGACCCCTATAATTCACCCCTCCACTTT,CASTLDPYNSPLHF
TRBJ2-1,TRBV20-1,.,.,TGCAGTGCCCCGGATTACAATGAGCAGTTCTTC,CSAPDYNEQFF
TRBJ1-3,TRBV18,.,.,TGTGCCAGCTCACCAGTAAAAGGGAACGGAAACACCATATATTTT,CASSPVKGNGNTIYF
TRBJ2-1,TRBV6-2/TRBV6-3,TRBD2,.,TGTGCCAGCAGTTACTATCTAGCGGGGGATGAGCAGTTCTTC,CASSYYLAGDEQFF
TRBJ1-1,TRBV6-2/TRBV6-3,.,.,TGTGCCAGCAGTTCCCGCGAACGCCGGGGGGCTTTCTTT,CASSSRERRGAFF
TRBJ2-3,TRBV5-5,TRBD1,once,TGTGCCAGCAGCCAGACAGGGGGCGAAGCGGATACGCAGTATTTT,CASSQTGGEADTQYF
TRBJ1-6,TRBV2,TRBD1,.,TGTGCCAGCAGTGTATCCGGGACAGGGGGCTCGCCCCTCCACTTT,CASSVSGTGGSPLHF
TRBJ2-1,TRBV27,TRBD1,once,TGTGCCAGCACCTACCGGACAGGGAATGAGCAGTTCTTC,CASTYRTGNEQFF
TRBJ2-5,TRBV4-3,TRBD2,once,TGCGCCAGCAGCCAAGTTTGGGGGGGTAAGGAGACCCAGTACTTC,CASSQVWGGKETQYF
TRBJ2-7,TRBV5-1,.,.,TGCGCCAGCACCCGAGGGGGGGAACCCTACGAGCAGTACTTC,CASTRGGEPYEQYF
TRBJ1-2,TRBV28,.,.,TGTGCCAGCAGTTTATCGAGACCGAGGAGTGGCTACACCTTC,CASSLSRPRSGYTF
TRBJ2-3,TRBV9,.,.,TGTGCCAGCAGCGGGAGCACAGATACGCAGTATTTT,CASSGSTDTQYF
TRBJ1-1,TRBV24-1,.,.,TGTGCCACCAGTGGTCAGCCGAACACTGAAGCTTTCTTT,CATSGQPNTEAFF
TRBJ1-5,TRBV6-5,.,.,TGTGCCAGCCAAAGCTTGATTTCAGGAAATCAGCCCCAGCATTTT,CASQSLISGNQPQHF
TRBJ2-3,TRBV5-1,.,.,TGCGCCAGCAGCTGGAGTATTGGCGCCACAGATACGCAGTATTTT,CASSWSIGATDTQYF
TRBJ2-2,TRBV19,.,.,TGTGCCACCAGTCAGGACAGAATAACCGGGGAGCTGTTTTTT,CATSQDRITGELFF
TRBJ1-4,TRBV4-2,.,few,TGTGCCAGCAGCCAATCGTCTGAAAAACTGTTTTTT,CASSQSSEKLFF
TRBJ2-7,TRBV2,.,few,TGTGCCAGCAGGAAATACGAGCAGTACTTC,CASRKYEQYF
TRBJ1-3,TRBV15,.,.,TGTGCCACCAGCAGAGATCGGGCAGGCTCTGGAAACACCATATATTTT,CATSRDRAGSGNTIYF
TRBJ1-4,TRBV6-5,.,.,TGTGCCAGCAGTTATAGCGGCCACCGGAATGAAAAACTGTTTTTT,CASSYSGHRNEKLFF
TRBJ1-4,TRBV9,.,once,TGTGCCAGCAGCGTAGGGGCAGGGGACCTTAATGAAAAACTGTTTTTT,CASSVGAGDLNEKLFF
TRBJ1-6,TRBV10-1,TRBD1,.,TGCGCCAGCAGTCCCGGGACAGGGAGGAATTCACCCCTCCACTTT,CASSPGTGRNSPLHF
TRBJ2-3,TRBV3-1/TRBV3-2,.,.,TGTGCCAGCAGCGGGGTTTTGAGATCGAAGGACACGCAGTATTTT,CASSGVLRSKDTQYF
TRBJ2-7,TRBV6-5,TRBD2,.,TGTGCCAGCAGTTACCAAGCGGGAGTTCAGAACGAGCAGTACTTC,CASSYQAGVQNEQYF
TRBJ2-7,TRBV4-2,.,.,TGTGCCAGCAGCCAAGATAGTCGGGCGGGTAGCTCCTACGAGCAGTACTTC,CASSQDSRAGSSYEQYF
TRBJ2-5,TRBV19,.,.,TGTGCCAGTAGTATGTCAGGGAAGGTCCAAGAGACCCAGTACTTC,CASSMSGKVQETQYF
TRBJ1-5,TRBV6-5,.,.,TGTGCCATCTGGACTCCGGGACTTCGCAATCAGCCCCAGCATTTT,CAIWTPGLRNQPQHF
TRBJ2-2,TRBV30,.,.,TGTGCCTGGTCTCAGGGGTCCGGGGAGCTGTTTTTT,CAWSQGSGELFF
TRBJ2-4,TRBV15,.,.,TGTGCCACCAGCAGAGATTTAGGACCGATAGCCAAAAACATTCAGTACTTC,CATSRDLGPIAKNIQYF
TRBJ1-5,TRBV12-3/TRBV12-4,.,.,TGTGCCAGCAGTTTTTCTAGGGATCAGCCCCAGCATTTT,CASSFSRDQPQHF
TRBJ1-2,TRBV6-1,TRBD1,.,TGTGCCAGCAGTGAAATATACGCGGGGACAGGGGGCGATGGCTACACCTTC,CASSEIYAGTGGDGYTF
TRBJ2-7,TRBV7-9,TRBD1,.,TGTGCCAGCAGCTTTCGACCGACAGGGACCACCTACGAGCAGTACTTC,CASSFRPTGTTYEQYF
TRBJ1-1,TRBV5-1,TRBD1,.,TGCGCCAGCAGCTTACGAGGGACAGGCCAGATTGAAGCTTTCTTT,CASSLRGTGQIEAFF
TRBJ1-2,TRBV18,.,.,TGTGCCAGCTGCCCCGACAGTAACTATGGCTACACCTTC,CASCPDSNYGYTF
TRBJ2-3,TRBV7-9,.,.,TGTGCCAGCAGCTCTCCCATCAGGTGGGGGAGTAGCACAGATACGCAGTATTTT,CASSSPIRWGSSTDTQYF
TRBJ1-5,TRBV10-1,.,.,TGCGCCAGCAGCCTAGGGAGGAATCAGCCCCAGCATTTT,CASSLGRNQPQHF
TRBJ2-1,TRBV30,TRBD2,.,TGTGCCTGGCGCCCTCTAGCGGGAGGACTCACCTACAATGAGCAGTTCTTC,CAWRPLAGGLTYNEQFF
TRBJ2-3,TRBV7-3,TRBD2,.,TGTGCCAGCAGCTTAACCCCTAGCGGGGGTCGGCGGGGGGACACAGATACGCAGTATTTT,CASSLTPSGGRRGDTDTQYF
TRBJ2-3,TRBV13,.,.,TGTGCCAGCAGCTTAGTAAGAAAAGGCACAGATACGCAGTATTTT,CASSLVRKGTDTQYF
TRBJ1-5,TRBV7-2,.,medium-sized,TGTGCCAGCAGCCAGGGACGGCAGCCCCAGCATTTT,CASSQGRQPQHF
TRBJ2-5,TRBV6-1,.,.,TGTGCCAGCAGTGAAGCCGCGGTCGCCCGCCAGTACTTC,CASSEAAVARQYF
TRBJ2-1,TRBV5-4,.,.,TGTGCCAGCAGCTTGTATGGGTACAATGAGCAGTTCTTC,CASSLYGYNEQFF
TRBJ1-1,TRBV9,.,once,TGTGCCAGCAGCGTCTCGGGGTGGACTGAAGCTTTCTTT,CASSVSGWTEAFF
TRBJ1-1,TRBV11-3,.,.,TGTGCCAGCAGCTTTGATTCCGGAGAAGCTTTCTTT,CASSFDSGEAFF
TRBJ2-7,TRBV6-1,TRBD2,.,TGTGCCAGCAGTGAAGCGGGGGGGAAGTACGAGCAGTACTTC,CASSEAGGKYEQYF
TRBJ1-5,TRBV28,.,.,TGTGCCAGCACCCCTTGGCAGGCGAATCAGCCCCAGCATTTT,CASTPWQANQPQHF
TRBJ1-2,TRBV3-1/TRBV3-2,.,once,TGTGCCAGCACCTCACAGGGTCGGAACGGCTACACCTTC,CASTSQGRNGYTF
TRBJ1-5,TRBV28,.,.,TGTGCCAGCAGTTCGTATGAGCCCCAGCATTTT,CASSSYEPQHF
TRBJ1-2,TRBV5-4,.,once,TGTGCCAGCAGCTCCGGGAGTCTCTATGGCTACACCTTC,CASSSGSLYGYTF
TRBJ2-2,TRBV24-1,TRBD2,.,TGTGCCACCAGTGAGGTTAGCGGGAGGGATCTGTTTTTT,CATSEVSGRDLFF